This T cell receptor beta chain was profiled in a study of identical twins listed by TCRdb under 2016. Turning to the overall study: To test whether fetal clonotypes persist, the study used deep sequencing on TCR alpha and beta repertoires from monozygotic twins, unrelated adults of various ages, and cord blood. To rule out contamination, the twin experiments were replicated at different times with different library preparation protocols. Broader findings and caveats from the paper: Fewer insertions were carried by abundant cord blood beta clonotypes; a weaker similar trend was observed in young adult naive repertoires, while no such trend was observed in memory repertoires. Out-of-frame TCR alpha sharing in monozygotic twins was systematically underestimated by recombination models, whereas sharing between unrelated individuals was in agreement with the recombination models. Out-of-frame TCR alpha sequences shared between twins showed an excess of low generation-probability sequences compared with coincidental sharing between unrelated individuals. Zero-insertion analyses could be partly confounded by invariant T cells such as MAIT and iNKT, though diverse VJ usage argued against such confounding for most clonotypes. Conclusions relied on cross-sectional statistical analysis, since the same donors could not be followed over many years. The excess sharing between twins in beta out-of-frame sequences was weaker because fewer shared sequences reduced the signal-to-noise ratio.

Comments on this clonotype: The antigen this receptor binds is unknown. No clone much larger than this one lies a single base away; base qualities are absent.

Every donor in the study was a healthy Caucasian. The twin cohort consisted of three pairs of female monozygotic twins, all aged about 18 to 29 years. RNA for TCR libraries was isolated from peripheral blood mononuclear cells. The CDR3 runs 16 amino acids, cysteine and phenylalanine included. The kept DNA is CDR3 alone, 48 bases in frame from the first base. Per the germline V gene (reference sequence), MNHEY is the CDR1 and SMNVEV is the CDR2. V gives up 6 bases and J gives up 1 base, and the segment between their germline ends measures 15 bases. Receptor amplification or capture employed 5' RACE. Sequencing used an Illumina HiSeq 2000. A universal primer binding site was introduced by template switching, and a unique molecular identifier was present in the final cDNA, enabling accurate counting of TCR cDNA molecules. First-strand cDNA for TCR alpha and beta chains was synthesized from specific primers in the conserved constant-segment region. To control for contamination, each cDNA library was double barcoded with a SMART-Mk sample barcode plus Illumina barcodes. TruSeq adapter sequences, together with Illumina sample barcodes, were added in two successive PCR steps. The TCR alpha and beta cDNA libraries were sequenced on the Illumina HiSeq platform using custom primers. The original pipeline was this. MiGEC processed the raw reads to extract unique molecular identifiers, while MiXCR was used to determine the CDR3 positions. Recombination models were inferred per individual with the repgenHMM and IGoR tools using an EM algorithm. Shared clonotype analysis was performed with the tcR package in R, normalizing sharing by the product of cloneset sizes. To study raw recombination without the effects of thymic and clonal selection, out-of-frame nonproductive sequences were analyzed. TCRdb reprocessing: public reads trimmed at Q25 with fastp, clones called with MiXCR, in-frame beta chains kept. Every CDR3 protein is listed once, alongside the most common genes and DNA of its rows. TCRdb assigned the V and J calls; the authors' analysis was not used. The sample contains about 920,000 distinct CDR3 sequences, approximately 13% of them found a single time. Around 1.5% of the sample is in the top ten clones.

The same sample was also used in a study of yellow fever vaccine responses in identical twins. The second study, in turn, reports: The T cell response to vaccination in identical twins was reported by the authors to appear partly convergent and partly personalized. In the study, vaccine-responding T cell clones were precisely tracked in identical twins.

Recombination connected TRBV27 to TRBJ2-2, with the D gene possibly TRBD1 or TRBD2, each one fitting 5 bases. Sequences were obtained from PBMCs. The sequence was collected from a woman under 30 in good health. The CDR3 reads CASSLGLGVNTGELFF. The DNA sequence is given as TGTGCCAGCAGCCTGGGCCTGGGGGTGAACACCGGGGAGCTGTTTTTT.